This TCR beta chain was retrieved from a study of T-cell reconstitution after alpha-beta-depleted transplantation in children (TCRdb year 2016). About the investigation overall: The study quantitatively tracked T-cell immune reconstitution after TCRalphabeta/CD19-depleted allogeneic hematopoietic cell transplantation in children using TCR repertoire profiling.

A word on this clonotype: The antigen it recognizes is unknown. Nothing much larger sits one base from this clone, and base qualities are not available.

Deletion took 6 bases off V and 8 bases off J, with a span of 20 bases between the germline ends. The CDR3 holds 15 amino acids from the cysteine to the phenylalanine. This entry keeps only the CDR3 DNA: 45 bases, framed from base 1. Sequences SSHAT (CDR1) and FNYEAQ (CDR2) are obtained from the germline V gene (reference sequence). The library was built by means of PCR. TCRdb records Illumina HiSeq 2500 as the sequencer. TCR libraries were prepared with molecular barcoding, using unique molecular identifiers to normalize TCRbeta repertoire quantification. TCRdb applied fastp at Q25 and MiXCR to the public reads, then kept only in-frame beta chains. Each entry is one CDR3 protein sequence, shown with its most common DNA and genes. Present in this sample are over 70,000 distinct CDR3 sequences, more than 10% of which were seen just once. Approximately 15% of the sample goes to the ten largest clones.

This chain joins TRBV7-7 to TRBJ2-1; the D gene could be either TRBD1 or TRBD2, each agreeing at 6 bases. The TCR originated in a human donor who donated a stem cell graft to a child with inherited bone marrow failure. The sequences come from PBMCs from the stem cell graft donor, collected from the stem cell graft. The CDR3 region has the sequence CASSLGGYNSDEQFF. The DNA reads as follows: TGTGCCAGCAGTTTGGGGGGCTACAATAGTGATGAGCAGTTCTTC.